Listed below are T cell receptor beta chains from one sample, sequenced in a study of T cell repertoires in cytomegalovirus infection. No antigen has been identified for these receptors. Via MiXCR, TCRdb re-called the reads, giving one row per CDR3 protein. The data hold a few hundred thousand distinct CDR3 sequences, with about 20% observed a single time. The sequenced sample was cultured PBMCs, obtained from culture after CMV antigen stimulation. The origin of the receptors is a human donor in good health (CMV status not recorded). Some clones in this sample may be carry-over from other donors' samples. Both conserved end residues are part of each CDR3. A D gene is named only where the DNA matches it firmly. The size field is filled for only some rows; it gives once, few, many or a size class.

clone_size: once; v_call: TRBV27; d_call: -; j_call: TRBJ2-3; cdr3_aa: CASPGICTDTQYF; cdr3_nt: TGTGCCTCTCCCGGGATCTGCACAGATACGCAGTATTTT
clone_size: -; v_call: TRBV6-1; d_call: -; j_call: TRBJ2-4; cdr3_aa: CASSEAPGAGNIQYF; cdr3_nt: TGTGCCAGCAGTGAAGCGCCGGGGGCGGGTAACATTCAGTACTTC
clone_size: once; v_call: TRBV9; d_call: -; j_call: TRBJ2-3; cdr3_aa: CASSVEGSNTDTQYF; cdr3_nt: TGTGCCAGCAGCGTAGAAGGGTCAAACACAGATACGCAGTATTTT
clone_size: -; v_call: TRBV11-3; d_call: -; j_call: TRBJ1-5; cdr3_aa: CASSLDPSQPQHF; cdr3_nt: TGTGCCAGCAGCTTAGATCCGAGTCAGCCCCAGCATTTT
clone_size: many; v_call: TRBV7-2; d_call: -; j_call: TRBJ2-3; cdr3_aa: CASSRNRRGSTDTQYF; cdr3_nt: TGTGCCAGCAGCCGAAATCGGCGCGGGAGCACAGATACGCAGTATTTT
clone_size: -; v_call: TRBV7-3; d_call: -; j_call: TRBJ2-5; cdr3_aa: CASSDLGGNAETQYF; cdr3_nt: TGTGCCAGCAGCGACCTGGGGGGTAACGCGGAGACCCAGTACTTC
clone_size: -; v_call: TRBV28; d_call: -; j_call: TRBJ1-5; cdr3_aa: CASSEHLPHQPQHF; cdr3_nt: TGTGCCAGCAGCGAACACCTTCCGCATCAGCCCCAGCATTTT
clone_size: many; v_call: TRBV6-2/TRBV6-3; d_call: TRBD1; j_call: TRBJ2-7; cdr3_aa: CASRETGGAGLYEQYF; cdr3_nt: TGTGCCAGCAGAGAGACAGGGGGCGCCGGCCTATACGAGCAGTACTTC
clone_size: many; v_call: TRBV7-2; d_call: -; j_call: TRBJ1-6; cdr3_aa: CASSLPGGGSPLHF; cdr3_nt: TGTGCCAGCAGCTTGCCGGGGGGGGGATCACCCCTCCACTTT
clone_size: many; v_call: TRBV7-2; d_call: -; j_call: TRBJ1-2; cdr3_aa: CASSSGQRYGYTF; cdr3_nt: TGTGCCAGCAGCTCCGGACAGAGATATGGCTACACCTTC
clone_size: once; v_call: TRBV6-2/TRBV6-3; d_call: -; j_call: TRBJ2-1; cdr3_aa: CASSASSKREQFF; cdr3_nt: TGTGCCAGCAGCGCGTCGTCGAAAAGGGAGCAGTTCTTC
clone_size: -; v_call: TRBV28; d_call: -; j_call: TRBJ2-7; cdr3_aa: CASSRDPYEQYF; cdr3_nt: TGTGCCAGCAGTCGGGATCCCTACGAGCAGTACTTC
clone_size: -; v_call: TRBV6-5; d_call: -; j_call: TRBJ2-2; cdr3_aa: CASSSRPGPAPTGELFF; cdr3_nt: TGTGCCAGCAGTTCGAGACCGGGACCGGCACCCACCGGGGAGCTGTTTTTT
clone_size: few; v_call: TRBV27; d_call: -; j_call: TRBJ1-5; cdr3_aa: CASSLVVKGQPQHF; cdr3_nt: TGTGCCAGCAGTTTGGTGGTGAAGGGTCAGCCCCAGCATTTT
clone_size: -; v_call: TRBV27; d_call: -; j_call: TRBJ1-6; cdr3_aa: CASSPLPQGNSPLHF; cdr3_nt: TGTGCCAGCAGTCCACTCCCACAGGGAAATTCACCCCTCCACTTT
clone_size: many; v_call: TRBV15; d_call: TRBD2; j_call: TRBJ2-3; cdr3_aa: CATSRDLGLAGGPTSTDTQYF; cdr3_nt: TGTGCCACCAGCAGAGACCTAGGACTAGCGGGAGGACCGACGAGCACAGATACGCAGTATTTT
clone_size: once; v_call: TRBV18; d_call: TRBD1; j_call: TRBJ1-1; cdr3_aa: CASSPTGMSTEAFF; cdr3_nt: TGTGCCAGCTCACCGACAGGGATGAGCACTGAAGCTTTCTTT
clone_size: many; v_call: TRBV4-1; d_call: TRBD1; j_call: TRBJ1-1; cdr3_aa: CASSQADRVAEAFF; cdr3_nt: TGCGCCAGCAGCCAAGCAGACAGGGTGGCTGAAGCTTTCTTT
clone_size: -; v_call: TRBV30; d_call: -; j_call: TRBJ2-1; cdr3_aa: CAWAYSYNEQFF; cdr3_nt: TGTGCCTGGGCTTACTCCTACAATGAGCAGTTCTTC
clone_size: -; v_call: TRBV28; d_call: -; j_call: TRBJ1-2; cdr3_aa: CASSSPGTGGYTF; cdr3_nt: TGTGCCAGCAGTTCTCCAGGGACGGGTGGCTACACCTTC
clone_size: many; v_call: TRBV2; d_call: -; j_call: TRBJ2-5; cdr3_aa: CASSDVVRGETQYF; cdr3_nt: TGTGCCAGCAGTGATGTGGTCAGGGGAGAGACCCAGTACTTC
clone_size: few; v_call: TRBV7-9; d_call: TRBD2; j_call: TRBJ2-4; cdr3_aa: CASSSLAGGQNIQYF; cdr3_nt: TGTGCCAGCAGCTCACTAGCGGGAGGCCAAAACATTCAGTACTTC
clone_size: -; v_call: TRBV6-6; d_call: TRBD1; j_call: TRBJ2-5; cdr3_aa: CASGYTGVQQETQYF; cdr3_nt: TGTGCCAGCGGTTACACAGGGGTGCAACAAGAGACCCAGTACTTC
clone_size: many; v_call: TRBV6-2/TRBV6-3; d_call: -; j_call: TRBJ2-3; cdr3_aa: CASSYEVAADTQYF; cdr3_nt: TGTGCCAGCAGTTACGAGGTAGCGGCAGATACGCAGTATTTT
clone_size: many; v_call: TRBV7-2; d_call: -; j_call: TRBJ1-1; cdr3_aa: CASSLTLVDTEAFF; cdr3_nt: TGTGCCAGCAGCCTCACTTTAGTGGACACTGAAGCTTTCTTT
clone_size: -; v_call: TRBV20-1; d_call: -; j_call: TRBJ2-5; cdr3_aa: CSARGGEETQYF; cdr3_nt: TGCAGTGCTAGAGGGGGAGAGGAGACCCAGTACTTC
clone_size: few; v_call: TRBV7-9; d_call: -; j_call: TRBJ2-1; cdr3_aa: CASSSSVTDEQFF; cdr3_nt: TGTGCCAGCAGCTCCTCAGTCACCGATGAGCAGTTCTTC
clone_size: many; v_call: TRBV7-2; d_call: -; j_call: TRBJ1-1; cdr3_aa: CASSLWEGNTEAFF; cdr3_nt: TGTGCCAGCAGCTTATGGGAGGGGAACACTGAAGCTTTCTTT
clone_size: -; v_call: TRBV10-3; d_call: TRBD2; j_call: TRBJ2-3; cdr3_aa: CAIRLAAEDTQYF; cdr3_nt: TGTGCCATCAGGCTAGCGGCGGAAGATACGCAGTATTTT
clone_size: -; v_call: TRBV30; d_call: -; j_call: TRBJ2-5; cdr3_aa: CAFGETQYF; cdr3_nt: TGTGCCTTTGGGGAGACCCAGTACTTC
clone_size: few; v_call: TRBV6-2/TRBV6-3; d_call: -; j_call: TRBJ2-1; cdr3_aa: CASSQGGLVQEQFF; cdr3_nt: TGTGCCAGCAGCCAGGGGGGTCTCGTACAAGAGCAGTTCTTC
clone_size: -; v_call: TRBV10-3; d_call: -; j_call: TRBJ1-1; cdr3_aa: CAISVGVGTEAFF; cdr3_nt: TGTGCCATCAGTGTTGGGGTCGGCACTGAAGCTTTCTTT
clone_size: -; v_call: TRBV29-1; d_call: TRBD1; j_call: TRBJ2-5; cdr3_aa: CSAQGNKQETQYF; cdr3_nt: TGCAGCGCACAGGGGAACAAACAAGAGACCCAGTACTTC
clone_size: -; v_call: TRBV7-9; d_call: -; j_call: TRBJ2-3; cdr3_aa: CASSPASITQYF; cdr3_nt: TGTGCCAGCAGCCCCGCTTCCATTACGCAGTATTTT
clone_size: -; v_call: TRBV7-9; d_call: -; j_call: TRBJ1-2; cdr3_aa: CASSLIPAVYGYTF; cdr3_nt: TGTGCCAGCAGCCTCATACCGGCAGTATATGGCTACACCTTC
clone_size: -; v_call: TRBV12-3/TRBV12-4; d_call: TRBD2; j_call: TRBJ2-3; cdr3_aa: CASIPLGTSGGTDTQYF; cdr3_nt: TGTGCCAGCATACCCCTCGGGACTAGCGGGGGCACAGATACGCAGTATTTT
clone_size: few; v_call: TRBV29-1; d_call: TRBD2; j_call: TRBJ2-3; cdr3_aa: CSVYAVGRGADTQYF; cdr3_nt: TGCAGCGTCTACGCGGTAGGGCGGGGGGCAGATACGCAGTATTTT
clone_size: -; v_call: TRBV20-1; d_call: TRBD2; j_call: TRBJ2-1; cdr3_aa: CSARVFGTSGRISYNEQFF; cdr3_nt: TGCAGTGCTAGAGTCTTCGGGACTAGCGGGAGGATCTCCTACAATGAGCAGTTCTTC
clone_size: -; v_call: TRBV28; d_call: -; j_call: TRBJ2-7; cdr3_aa: CASSLSLGAYEQYF; cdr3_nt: TGTGCCAGCAGTTTATCATTGGGGGCCTACGAGCAGTACTTC
clone_size: many; v_call: TRBV28; d_call: -; j_call: TRBJ2-7; cdr3_aa: CASSWTRRVGEQYF; cdr3_nt: TGTGCCAGCAGTTGGACTCGCCGCGTGGGCGAGCAGTACTTC
clone_size: -; v_call: TRBV29-1; d_call: -; j_call: TRBJ2-7; cdr3_aa: CSVEGDTSYEQYF; cdr3_nt: TGCAGCGTTGAAGGAGACACCTCCTACGAGCAGTACTTC
clone_size: -; v_call: TRBV20-1; d_call: -; j_call: TRBJ2-2; cdr3_aa: CSAKTGVYTGELFF; cdr3_nt: TGCAGTGCAAAGACGGGGGTGTACACCGGGGAGCTGTTTTTT
clone_size: -; v_call: TRBV27; d_call: -; j_call: TRBJ1-2; cdr3_aa: CASSPAGGLNYGYTF; cdr3_nt: TGTGCCAGCAGTCCCGCGGGGGGCCTTAACTATGGCTACACCTTC
clone_size: -; v_call: TRBV7-6; d_call: TRBD1; j_call: TRBJ2-5; cdr3_aa: CASSVGQGQETQYF; cdr3_nt: TGTGCCAGCAGTGTAGGACAGGGTCAAGAGACCCAGTACTTC
clone_size: -; v_call: TRBV7-9; d_call: TRBD2; j_call: TRBJ2-5; cdr3_aa: CASSPAGLLKETQYF; cdr3_nt: TGTGCCAGCAGCCCCGCGGGACTACTTAAAGAGACCCAGTACTTC
clone_size: once; v_call: TRBV27; d_call: TRBD1; j_call: TRBJ2-7; cdr3_aa: CASSGRTGAREQYF; cdr3_nt: TGTGCCAGCAGCGGACGGACAGGGGCGCGGGAGCAGTACTTC
clone_size: few; v_call: TRBV25-1; d_call: TRBD1; j_call: TRBJ1-3; cdr3_aa: CASRDDTGVGNTIYF; cdr3_nt: TGTGCCAGCAGAGACGATACAGGGGTGGGAAACACCATATATTTT
clone_size: few; v_call: TRBV2; d_call: TRBD2; j_call: TRBJ2-3; cdr3_aa: CASSEGRGITDTQYF; cdr3_nt: TGTGCCAGCAGTGAAGGGCGGGGGATCACAGATACGCAGTATTTT
clone_size: -; v_call: TRBV6-2/TRBV6-3; d_call: TRBD1; j_call: TRBJ1-1; cdr3_aa: CASRGTGRNTEAFF; cdr3_nt: TGTGCCAGTAGAGGGACAGGGCGGAACACTGAAGCTTTCTTT
clone_size: few; v_call: TRBV7-9; d_call: TRBD1; j_call: TRBJ1-5; cdr3_aa: CASSLGRGDRRFEPQHF; cdr3_nt: TGTGCCAGCAGCTTAGGACGGGGGGACAGAAGGTTTGAACCCCAGCATTTT
clone_size: -; v_call: TRBV10-3; d_call: -; j_call: TRBJ2-5; cdr3_aa: CAISSNGGGEQETQYF; cdr3_nt: TGTGCCATCAGCTCAAATGGAGGCGGGGAACAAGAGACCCAGTACTTC
clone_size: few; v_call: TRBV5-4; d_call: -; j_call: TRBJ2-5; cdr3_aa: CASSFAPGGETQYF; cdr3_nt: TGTGCCAGCAGTTTCGCCCCCGGGGGAGAGACCCAGTACTTC
clone_size: -; v_call: TRBV4-1; d_call: -; j_call: TRBJ2-1; cdr3_aa: CASSQSLGIYNEQFF; cdr3_nt: TGCGCCAGCAGCCAATCTCTCGGGATTTACAATGAGCAGTTCTTC
clone_size: many; v_call: TRBV7-6; d_call: TRBD2; j_call: TRBJ2-3; cdr3_aa: CASSRLAGGPYTQYF; cdr3_nt: TGTGCCAGCAGCCGACTAGCGGGAGGGCCCTATACGCAGTATTTT